The 14 T cell receptor beta chains below were found in one sample sequenced in a study of CD8+ T cells in alopecia areata. Treatment in this sample: oral pan-JAK inhibitor, 5-10 mg twice daily. As the sequencing template, cDNA was produced by extracting RNA and reverse transcribing it. Some clones are missing from TCRdb's copy, which holds only in-frame ones; the method was immunoSEQ multiplex PCR. The data show under 150,000 clones, with roughly three fifths seen just once and about 3.4% held by the top ten. This specimen consisted of CD4+ T cells sorted from blood, obtained at week 24, from a patient treated with tofacitinib. All receptors derive from a human donor with alopecia areata.

This clone was seen only once. V usage is TRBV5-6 and J usage is TRBJ2-3; no reliable D call. The V and J ends lost 0 bases and 2 bases respectively, with 7 bases between them. Per the germline V gene, CDR1 is SGHDT and CDR2 is YYEEEE. CDR3 length: 14 residues. The CDR3 sequence is CASSLVGPTDTQYF. The CDR3 DNA follows: TGTGCCAGCAGCTTGGTTGGGCCCACAGATACGCAGTATTTT.

The chain recombines TRBV4-3 with TRBJ2-7, with 7 bases matching TRBD1. The CDR3 totals 15 residues. J was trimmed by 8 bases and V by 0 bases; bases with no gene match: 10. Germline CDR1 LGHNA, CDR2 YSLEER. CDR3 sequence (DNA): TGCGCCAGCAGCCAAGATAGGTCACAGGGGTTTAAGCAGTACTTC. Translated: CASSQDRSQGFKQYF.

The chain combines TRBV30 with TRBJ1-2; the D is unclear. Germline V gives CDR1 GTSNPN, CDR2 SVGIG (reference sequence). This CDR3 is 13 amino acids long. V was pared by 2 bases and J by 0 bases, with 7 bases between. The DNA of the CDR3 is TGTGCCTGGAGTTCAGTTCCTAACTATGGCTACACCTTC. This codes for CAWSSVPNYGYTF. Together with reference TRBV30 and TRBJ1-2, the CDR3 gives the full variable domain: SQTIHQWPATLVQPVGSPLSLECTVEGTSNPNLYWYRQAAGRGLQLLFYSVGIGQISSEVPQNLSASRPQDRQFILSSKKLLLSDSGFYLCAWSSVPNYGYTFGSGTRLTVV.

This clone has a handful of counts. The chain carries TRBV2 and TRBJ2-5; D might be TRBD2 (7 bases). The CDR3 consists of 15 residues. Germline CDR1 SNHLY, CDR2 FYNNEI. V was shortened by 8 bases and J by 3 bases, with 19 bases between the two germline ends. CDR3 loop: CASLPIGGREETQYF. DNA of the CDR3: TGTGCCAGCCTACCCATCGGGGGGCGGGAAGAGACCCAGTACTTC.

This chain links TRBV6-1 with TRBJ2-3; no definite D call. Trimming pared 3 bases from V and 2 bases from J, leaving 9 bases between. CDR1 and CDR2 (germline): MNHNS, SASEGT. CDR3 length: 14 residues. The DNA of the CDR3 is TGTGCCAGCAGTGAGGAGCGAGACACAGATACGCAGTATTTT. This codes for CASSEERDTDTQYF.

This chain links TRBV29-1 with TRBJ1-1; a weak D match, TRBD1 (5 bases). V gave up 1 base and J gave up 1 base, with 10 bases separating them. The CDR3 extends over 14 amino acids. The V gene's germline CDR1 is SQVTM and CDR2 ANQGSEA. CDR3 in amino acids: CSVEARVRNTEAFF. In DNA, the CDR3 is TGCAGCGTTGAAGCCAGGGTACGGAACACTGAAGCTTTCTTT.

This chain connects TRBV25-1 to TRBJ1-2, with a weak D call TRBD1 (6 bases). The V gene's germline CDR1 is MGHDK and CDR2 SYGVNS. Trimming stripped 4 bases from V and 6 bases from J, with 21 bases between. This CDR3 is 16 amino acids long. The CDR3 protein is CASSGIKGQWGDGYTF. In DNA form, the CDR3 reads TGTGCCAGCAGTGGCATAAAAGGACAGTGGGGAGATGGCTACACCTTC.

The gene calls are TRBV9 and TRBJ2-1; D may be TRBD1 (6 bases). This CDR3 has 14 amino acids. Trimming stripped 4 bases from V and 8 bases from J, with 16 bases between. Germline V CDR1 and CDR2: SGDLS, YYNGEE. In DNA, the CDR3 is TGTGCCAGCAGCAGTGGACAGTCCTGGGATGAGCAGTTCTTC. It yields the protein CASSSGQSWDEQFF. The complete variable domain, with remaining parts taken from reference TRBV9 and TRBJ2-1, reads DSGVTQTPKHLITATGQRVTLRCSPRSGDLSVYWYQQSLDQGLQFLIQYYNGEERAKGNILERFSAQQFPDLHSELNLSSLELGDSALYFCASSSGQSWDEQFFGPGTRLTVL.

As DNA, the CDR3 is TGCAGCGTGCACAGGGGGCTCGGGACTGAAGCTTTCTTT. Its protein is CSVHRGLGTEAFF. J is TRBJ1-1 and V is TRBV29-1, with 9 bases that match TRBD1. Germline CDR1 is SQVTM and CDR2 is ANQGSEA. The V segment lost 6 bases and the J segment 5 bases; nucleotides outside the gene matches: 7. The CDR3 spans 13 residues.

This rearrangement joins TRBV19 to TRBJ1-1; a weak D match, TRBD1 (5 bases). CDR3 size: 14 residues. Deletions cut 5 bases from V and 12 bases from J, with 22 bases between. Per the germline V gene, CDR1 is LNHDA and CDR2 is SQIVND (reference sequence). The CDR3 region has the DNA TGTGCCAGTAGTGGCGAACGGGGACCCCTCCGGCCTTTCTTT. Protein sequence: CASSGERGPLRPFF.

The chain combines TRBV29-1 with TRBJ1-1, with D unresolved. Between the trimmed V and J ends, which lost 7 bases and 3 bases, there was a span of 3 bases. In germline, CDR1 is SQVTM, CDR2 ANQGSEA. The CDR3 loop spans 9 amino acids. The CDR3 protein is CSGDTEAFF. CDR3 nucleotide sequence: TGCAGCGGTGACACTGAAGCTTTCTTT.

The V gene is TRBV5-1, the J gene TRBJ1-5; D not resolved. Trimming shortened V by 4 bases and J by 1 base, and 12 bases separated the two germline ends. This CDR3 contains 15 residues. CDR1 and CDR2 from the germline V gene are SGHRS and YFSETQ. In nucleotides, the CDR3 is TGCGCCAGCAGCCAAGGCGGAAGGAGCAATCAGCCCCAGCATTTT. It translates to CASSQGGRSNQPQHF.

This clone has more than one count but fewer than ten. The V gene is TRBV29-1, the J gene TRBJ1-1; tentative D call: TRBD1 (6 bases). The CDR3 is 13 residues long. Trimming cost V 7 bases and J 1 base, with 13 bases left between them. Germline V gene sequence: CDR1 SQVTM, CDR2 ANQGSEA. The CDR3 here is CSARRTENTEAFF. CDR3 bases: TGCAGCGCCCGCCGGACAGAGAACACTGAAGCTTTCTTT.

The chain carries TRBV30 and TRBJ1-5; 7 bases map to TRBD1. V was clipped by 3 bases and J by 5 bases; unmatched bases: 1. From germline, CDR1 is GTSNPN and CDR2 SVGIG (reference sequence). The CDR3 is 12 residues long. CDR3 DNA sequence: TGTGCCTGGAGCGGACAGGATCAGCCCCAGCATTTT. Translating gives CAWSGQDQPQHF.